This T cell receptor beta chain was identified during a study of T cell clones after liver transplantation. Across the whole study: Three of eight recipients were HCV-positive; others had non-autoimmune, non-viral indications. General study points: Donor-reactive sequences fell more than third party-reactive ones, suggesting partial deletion. Low donor cell numbers restricted donor-reactive repertoire measurement in a couple of subjects.

Note on this clone: Its antigen is as yet unknown.

Germline lookup yields CDR1 MNHNS and CDR2 SASEGT. The CDR3 runs 14 residues. The V segment lost 10 bases and the J segment 5 bases; nucleotides outside the gene matches: 12. Produced via immunoSEQ multiplex PCR; TCRdb's table is partial and in-frame only. This repertoire shows under 130,000 clones, approximately 79% found once; its top ten account for about 2.8%. Sequencing used CD4+ T cells from blood, obtained approximately 50 months after liver transplant. V usage is TRBV6-1 and J usage is TRBJ2-7; 9 positions match TRBD2. This clonotype originated in a human patient who received a liver transplant. Some T cells here may be from the graft donor. CDR3 nucleotides: TGTGCCACCCAACAGACCCGACTAGCGGACGAGCAGTACTTC. Translation: CATQQTRLADEQYF.